This T cell receptor beta chain is drawn from a study of T cell repertoires in cytomegalovirus infection. Study-wide context: Recently described HLA-C-restricted plus well-studied HLA-B-restricted CMV epitopes were used. A matching HLA type, together with CMV infection, was signaled by public TCR beta signatures.

General observations from the study: CMV-specific TCR beta clonotypes restricted by HLA-C dominated the ex vivo response.

Germline CDR1 is ENHRY and CDR2 is SYGVKD. The CDR3 length is 14 residues. V shed 7 bases and J 3 bases; nucleotides not matched to a gene: 7. A single record per CDR3 protein comes from TCRdb applying MiXCR to the reads. The repertoire holds approximately 1,000,000 distinct CDR3 sequences, with roughly 30% as singletons. This clonotype was seen only a few times. Its antigen is unidentified. The chain employs TRBV10-3 and TRBJ2-3; TRBD1 matches 7 bases. The sequences come from cultured CD8+ T cells from PBMCs, collected from culture after CMV antigen stimulation. The source of this sequence is a human donor in good health (CMV status not recorded). Some clones in this sample may be carry-over from other donors' samples. The CDR3 loop reads CAIMGEQGTDTQYF. In DNA form, the CDR3 reads TGTGCCATCATGGGGGAACAGGGGACAGATACGCAGTATTTT.